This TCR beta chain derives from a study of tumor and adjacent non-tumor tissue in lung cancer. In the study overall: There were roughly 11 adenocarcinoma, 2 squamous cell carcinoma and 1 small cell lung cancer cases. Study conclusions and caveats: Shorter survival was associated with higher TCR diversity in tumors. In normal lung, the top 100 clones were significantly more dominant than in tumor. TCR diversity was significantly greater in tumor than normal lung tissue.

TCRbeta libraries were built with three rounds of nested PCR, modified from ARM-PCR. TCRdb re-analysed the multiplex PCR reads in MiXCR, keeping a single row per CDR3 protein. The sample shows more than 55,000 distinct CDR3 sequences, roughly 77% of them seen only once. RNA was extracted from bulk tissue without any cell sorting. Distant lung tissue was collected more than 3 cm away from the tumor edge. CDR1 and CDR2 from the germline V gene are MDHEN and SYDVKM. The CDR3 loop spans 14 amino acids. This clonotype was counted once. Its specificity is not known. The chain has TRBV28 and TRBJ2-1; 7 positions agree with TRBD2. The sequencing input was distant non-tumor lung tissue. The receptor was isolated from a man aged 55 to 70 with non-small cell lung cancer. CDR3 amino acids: CTCSPSGTYNEQFF. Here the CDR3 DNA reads TGTACCTGCAGTCCTAGCGGTACCTACAATGAGCAGTTCTTC.